The rows below give T cell receptor beta chains drawn from one sample of a study of molecular identifiers for immune sequencing clone quantification. TCRdb recomputed calls from the PCR reads with MiXCR, one row per CDR3 protein. The repertoire holds fewer than 75,000 distinct CDR3 sequences, with less than 20% as singletons. The sample taken for sequencing was naive CD8+ T cells from blood, with Jurkat cell RNA spiked in. These receptors were taken from a human donor in good health. Some libraries in this study had Jurkat cell RNA spiked in. Each CDR3 is given with its conserved first and last residue. Fields, in order: J gene, V gene, clone size, D gene, CDR3 protein, CDR3 DNA. A D gene is named only where the DNA matches it firmly. Clone size is given for some rows only: seen once, a few or many times, or a class if the clone is expanded.

J: TRBJ2-5; V: TRBV11-2; size: few; D: TRBD2; CDR3: CASSFSQLAGQDSVGETQYF; DNA: TGTGCCAGCAGCTTTTCGCAACTAGCGGGCCAAGATTCGGTGGGAGAGACCCAGTACTTC
J: TRBJ1-1; V: TRBV10-3; size: many; D: NA; CDR3: CAISGATEAFF; DNA: TGTGCCATCAGTGGGGCTACTGAAGCTTTCTTT
J: TRBJ2-7; V: TRBV4-1; size: many; D: NA; CDR3: CASSPSAGRSYEQYF; DNA: TGCGCCAGCAGCCCCTCGGCGGGACGATCCTACGAGCAGTACTTC
J: TRBJ2-7; V: TRBV10-1; size: many; D: NA; CDR3: CASSVNNNYEQYF; DNA: TGCGCCAGCAGTGTTAACAACAACTACGAGCAGTACTTC
J: TRBJ2-2; V: TRBV7-9; size: many; D: TRBD1; CDR3: CASSHYGTGDGKSFTGELFF; DNA: TGTGCCAGCAGCCATTATGGGACAGGGGACGGGAAGAGTTTCACCGGGGAGCTGTTTTTT
J: TRBJ1-1; V: TRBV30; size: many; D: NA; CDR3: CAWNFGGAGTEAFF; DNA: TGTGCCTGGAATTTTGGGGGCGCCGGCACTGAAGCTTTCTTT
J: TRBJ1-6; V: TRBV23-1; size: many; D: NA; CDR3: CASTRQLMTPDSPLHF; DNA: TGCGCCAGCACCCGACAGCTGATGACGCCGGATTCACCCCTCCACTTT
J: TRBJ2-7; V: TRBV19; size: many; D: TRBD2; CDR3: CASSRLTSATIPYEQYF; DNA: TGTGCCAGTAGTCGTCTGACTAGCGCTACCATACCCTACGAGCAGTACTTC
J: TRBJ2-1; V: TRBV7-9; size: many; D: TRBD2; CDR3: CASSWTSGSSLAPSNEQFF; DNA: TGTGCCAGCAGCTGGACTAGCGGGAGCTCATTGGCCCCCTCCAATGAGCAGTTCTTC
J: TRBJ2-7; V: TRBV6-1; size: many; D: TRBD2; CDR3: CASSGPGGSEQYF; DNA: TGTGCCAGCAGTGGGCCGGGGGGGAGCGAGCAGTACTTC
J: TRBJ1-2; V: TRBV12-3/TRBV12-4; size: many; D: NA; CDR3: CASSPWDGYGYTF; DNA: TGTGCCAGCAGTCCGTGGGACGGCTATGGCTACACCTTC
J: TRBJ2-4; V: TRBV7-6; size: many; D: TRBD1; CDR3: CASSLVPQGAKDF; DNA: TGTGCCAGCAGCTTAGTTCCACAGGGGGCGAAGGACTTC
J: TRBJ2-5; V: TRBV20-1; size: many; D: TRBD2; CDR3: CSADGGGLQETQYF; DNA: TGCAGTGCAGACGGGGGGGGCCTTCAAGAGACCCAGTACTTC
J: TRBJ2-3; V: TRBV6-2/TRBV6-3; size: many; D: NA; CDR3: CASSYSAGTDTQYF; DNA: TGTGCCAGCAGTTACTCTGCAGGTACAGATACGCAGTATTTT
J: TRBJ1-3; V: TRBV19; size: NA; D: NA; CDR3: CASSETDTSGNTIYF; DNA: TGTGCCAGTAGTGAAACGGACACCTCTGGAAACACCATATATTTT
J: TRBJ2-7; V: TRBV7-9; size: few; D: TRBD1; CDR3: CASSPGSGGSYEQYF; DNA: TGTGCCAGCAGCCCAGGGTCAGGGGGATCCTACGAGCAGTACTTC
J: TRBJ2-3; V: TRBV29-1; size: many; D: TRBD2; CDR3: CSVEPTSGVGTDTQYF; DNA: TGCAGCGTTGAACCGACTAGCGGGGTGGGGACAGATACGCAGTATTTT
J: TRBJ2-6; V: TRBV11-2; size: few; D: TRBD1; CDR3: CASSPRGHGANVLTF; DNA: TGTGCCAGCAGCCCCAGGGGGCATGGGGCCAACGTCCTGACTTTC
J: TRBJ1-3; V: TRBV10-2; size: many; D: NA; CDR3: CASSVTPRGRAGNTIYF; DNA: TGCGCCAGCAGTGTTACGCCCAGGGGTAGGGCGGGAAACACCATATATTTT
J: TRBJ2-5; V: TRBV12-3/TRBV12-4; size: NA; D: TRBD2; CDR3: CASSRTSGEKETQYF; DNA: TGTGCCAGCAGTAGGACTAGCGGAGAAAAAGAGACCCAGTACTTC
J: TRBJ2-5; V: TRBV21-1; size: many; D: NA; CDR3: CASSHPKTLEGTPEETQYF; DNA: TGTGCCAGCAGCCACCCCAAAACGCTGGAGGGGACCCCGGAGGAGACCCAGTACTTC
J: TRBJ2-7; V: TRBV19; size: NA; D: NA; CDR3: CASSIAGTYEQYF; DNA: TGTGCCAGTAGTATAGCCGGGACCTACGAGCAGTACTTC
J: TRBJ2-3; V: TRBV28; size: many; D: NA; CDR3: CASSTPVDTDTQYF; DNA: TGTGCCAGCAGTACCCCAGTGGATACAGATACGCAGTATTTT
J: TRBJ2-3; V: TRBV5-6; size: NA; D: NA; CDR3: CASHSGAGLRDTQYF; DNA: TGTGCCAGCCACTCCGGGGCGGGACTCCGAGATACGCAGTATTTT
J: TRBJ2-7; V: TRBV27; size: many; D: NA; CDR3: CASSWTGYSYEQYF; DNA: TGTGCCAGCAGCTGGACCGGCTACTCCTACGAGCAGTACTTC
J: TRBJ2-3; V: TRBV11-2; size: many; D: NA; CDR3: CASSSLPGPTDTQYF; DNA: TGTGCCAGCAGCTCGCTTCCGGGCCCCACAGATACGCAGTATTTT
J: TRBJ2-7; V: TRBV5-6; size: many; D: NA; CDR3: CASSWQTYEQYF; DNA: TGTGCCAGCAGCTGGCAGACCTACGAGCAGTACTTC
J: TRBJ2-7; V: TRBV13; size: NA; D: TRBD2; CDR3: CASSQSGSSYYEQYF; DNA: TGTGCCAGCAGCCAAAGCGGGAGTTCATACTACGAGCAGTACTTC
J: TRBJ2-7; V: TRBV27; size: NA; D: TRBD1; CDR3: CASSPILGTGPEEQYF; DNA: TGTGCCAGCAGTCCTATCCTGGGGACAGGACCAGAAGAGCAGTACTTC
J: TRBJ2-2; V: TRBV20-1; size: NA; D: NA; CDR3: CSAKALFENTGELFF; DNA: TGCAGTGCCAAGGCCCTTTTTGAGAACACCGGGGAGCTGTTTTTT
J: TRBJ2-2; V: TRBV7-9; size: NA; D: NA; CDR3: CASSPIWAGWELFF; DNA: TGTGCCAGCAGCCCCATATGGGCGGGCTGGGAGCTGTTTTTT